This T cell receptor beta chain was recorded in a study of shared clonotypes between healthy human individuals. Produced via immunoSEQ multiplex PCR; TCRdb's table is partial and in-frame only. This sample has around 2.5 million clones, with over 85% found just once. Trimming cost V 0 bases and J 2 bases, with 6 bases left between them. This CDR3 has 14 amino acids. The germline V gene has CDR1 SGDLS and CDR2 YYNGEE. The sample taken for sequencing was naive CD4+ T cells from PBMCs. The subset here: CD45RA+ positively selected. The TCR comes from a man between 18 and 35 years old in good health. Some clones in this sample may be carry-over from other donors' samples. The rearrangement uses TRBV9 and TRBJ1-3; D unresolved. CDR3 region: CASSVEEAGNTIYF. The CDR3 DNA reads TGTGCCAGCAGCGTAGAGGAGGCTGGAAACACCATATATTTT.